Below, 28 T cell receptor beta chains from the same sample are listed, as sequenced in a study of blood T cell repertoires in COVID-19. Clones were read by immunoSEQ multiplex PCR, and TCRdb kept only the in-frame ones, dropping some. Of around 100,000 clones in the sample, approximately 90% were seen once. Sequenced: peripheral blood. The receptors were gathered from a man in his sixties with acute or convalescent COVID-19.

The chain carries TRBV6-5 and TRBJ2-3, with 8 bases that match TRBD1. Trimming took 2 bases from V and 0 from J; bases not matched to a gene: 1. The CDR3 runs 15 residues. Germline assignment: CDR1 MNHEY and CDR2 SVGAGI. CDR3 sequence: CASSYTGGSTDTQYF. The CDR3 DNA is TGTGCCAGCAGTTACACAGGGGGTAGCACAGATACGCAGTATTTT.

In this sample, this clone turned up once. The rearrangement uses TRBV3-1 (or the pseudogene TRBV3-2) and TRBJ2-1; D perhaps matches TRBD2 (6 bases). V dropped 1 base and J dropped 9 bases, with 16 bases sitting between them. The V gene's germline CDR1 is LGHDT and CDR2 YNNKEL (reference sequence). The CDR3 contains 15 residues. The CDR3, as DNA: TGTGCCAGCAGCCAAGGGACTATAGGGACTCGTGAGCAGTTCTTC. Residues: CASSQGTIGTREQFF.

The chain employs TRBV28 and TRBJ2-2; D might be TRBD1 (5 bases). Deletions cut 4 bases from V and 5 bases from J, with 5 bases between. The CDR3 totals 12 residues. Germline V gene data show CDR1 as MDHEN and CDR2 as SYDVKM. The CDR3 region has the DNA TGTGCCAGCAGTTACAGGACCGGGGAGCTGTTTTTT. Its translation is CASSYRTGELFF.

This clone was recorded only once. The V and J genes are TRBV28 and TRBJ2-2; 9 bases match TRBD1. This CDR3 is built from 14 residues. Germline V gene data show CDR1 as MDHEN and CDR2 as SYDVKM. With V trimmed by 10 bases and J by 3 bases, 6 bases remained unmatched. In nucleotides, the CDR3 is TGTGCCACCACAGGGGGCTCGGACACCGGGGAGCTGTTTTTT. Encoded protein: CATTGGSDTGELFF.

This chain links TRBV5-4 with TRBJ2-4; TRBD2 might be the D (5 bases). Germline V CDR1 and CDR2: SGHNT, YYREEE (reference sequence). The CDR3 spans 15 residues. The V gene lost 0 bases and the J gene lost 6 bases, with 13 bases spanning the gap. The CDR3 region has the DNA TGTGCCAGCAGCTTGGAGATGGGAGAGGGAAACATTCAGTACTTC. Protein product: CASSLEMGEGNIQYF.

The chain carries TRBV24-1 and TRBJ2-3; a weak D match, TRBD2 (6 bases). The CDR3 covers 16 residues. Trimming left V 8 bases short and J 8 bases short, with 25 bases between. Germline assignment: CDR1 KGHDR and CDR2 SFDVKD. This CDR3 reads CATTRGTAPHLSTQYF. DNA for the CDR3: TGTGCCACCACACGGGGGACTGCCCCTCACTTGAGTACGCAGTATTTT.

This chain joins TRBV5-1 and TRBJ1-2; the match to TRBD1 covers 12 bases. Germline trimming cut 1 base from V and 5 bases from J; bases unmatched to any gene: 3. The germline V gene has CDR1 SGHRS and CDR2 YFSETQ. CDR3 length: 15 residues. As DNA, the CDR3 is TGCGCCAGCAGCTTGCCGGGACAGGGGGCTTATGGCTACACCTTC. Its protein is CASSLPGQGAYGYTF.

This chain uses TRBV5-1 with TRBJ2-3, with 7 bases identical to TRBD1. This CDR3 has 15 amino acids. The trim removed 2 bases at V and 1 base at J, leaving 4 bases unmatched. Germline V gives CDR1 SGHRS, CDR2 YFSETQ. Here the CDR3 DNA reads TGCGCCAGCAGCTTAACAGGGGTGCGCACAGATACGCAGTATTTT. Protein product: CASSLTGVRTDTQYF. Full variable domain (remainder filled in from reference TRBV5-1 and TRBJ2-3): KAGVTQTPRYLIKTRGQQVTLSCSPISGHRSVSWYQQTPGQGLQFLFEYFSETQRNKGNFPGRFSGRQFSNSRSEMNVSTLELGDSALYLCASSLTGVRTDTQYFGPGTRLTVL.

A few counts support this clone. The V and J genes are TRBV11-2 and TRBJ2-7; 12 positions match TRBD2. The CDR3 extends over 16 amino acids. CDR1 and CDR2 (germline): SGHAT, FQNNGV. J lost 3 bases, V lost 4 bases, and 7 bases had no gene match. CDR3 sequence reads: CASSSTLAGGFYEQYV. The CDR3 coding sequence is TGTGCCAGCAGCTCCACCCTAGCGGGAGGGTTCTACGAGCAGTACGTC.

This chain connects TRBV5-1 to TRBJ2-3; 8 bases fit TRBD1. The CDR3 is 16 residues long. In germline, CDR1 is SGHRS, CDR2 YFSETQ. V trimming: 4 bases; J trimming: 5 bases; junction bases outside the gene matches: 12. This CDR3 reads CASSRPTGANGDTQYF. CDR3 DNA sequence: TGCGCCAGCAGCCGGCCGACAGGGGCCAATGGAGATACGCAGTATTTT.

The rearrangement links TRBV4-1 to TRBJ1-3, with D perhaps TRBD1 (5 bases). The germline V gene has CDR1 MGHRA and CDR2 YSYEKL. The CDR3 contains 19 residues. Deletions cut 1 base from V and 1 base from J, with 20 bases between. This CDR3 is CASSQVIGGEGDSGNTIYF. CDR3 bases: TGCGCCAGCAGCCAAGTTATCGGGGGAGAAGGGGATTCTGGAAACACCATATATTTT.

The chain is built from TRBV5-1 and TRBJ2-2, with 7 bases aligning to TRBD2. Germline V gene sequence: CDR1 SGHRS, CDR2 YFSETQ. The CDR3 consists of 15 residues. Trimming at V came to 4 bases and at J to 2 bases, leaving 5 bases not matched to a gene. CDR3 protein: CASSRVAGNTGELFF. The CDR3 region has the DNA TGCGCCAGCAGCCGTGTAGCGGGCAACACCGGGGAGCTGTTTTTT. Filled out from reference TRBV5-1 and TRBJ2-2, the complete variable domain reads KAGVTQTPRYLIKTRGQQVTLSCSPISGHRSVSWYQQTPGQGLQFLFEYFSETQRNKGNFPGRFSGRQFSNSRSEMNVSTLELGDSALYLCASSRVAGNTGELFFGEGSRLTVL.

The chain links TRBV7-3 to TRBJ2-5; D may be TRBD2 (5 bases). V lost 5 bases and J lost 5, with 12 bases in between. The germline V gene encodes CDR1 SGHTA and CDR2 FQGTGA. The CDR3 extends over 13 amino acids. CDR3 in DNA: TGTGCCAGCAGCCCTACTAGGTCCGAGACCCAGTACTTC. Translation: CASSPTRSETQYF.

The gene calls are TRBV10-3 and TRBJ1-2; 7 nucleotides align to TRBD1. V lost 4 bases, J lost 7 bases, and 9 bases stayed unmatched. Germline V lookup: CDR1 ENHRY, CDR2 SYGVKD. There are 14 residues in the CDR3. Here the CDR3 reads CAISGAGDRGGYTF. The CDR3 DNA reads as TGTGCCATCAGTGGAGCCGGGGACAGAGGTGGCTACACCTTC.

This chain connects TRBV19 to TRBJ1-5; 9 nucleotides line up with TRBD1. The CDR3 contains 18 residues. The V segment lost 5 bases and the J segment 3 bases; nucleotides outside the gene matches: 14. Germline loops: CDR1 LNHDA, CDR2 SQIVND (reference sequence). CDR3 nucleotides: TGTGCCAGTAGTCGCCCAGTTTCCGGACAGGGGCACAATCAGCCCCAGCATTTT. Translation gives CASSRPVSGQGHNQPQHF.

The chain combines TRBV5-1 with TRBJ1-1, with D perhaps TRBD1 (5 bases). Trimming removed 5 bases from V and 1 base from J, with 12 bases in between. The CDR3 sequence is 14 residues long. The germline V gene encodes CDR1 SGHRS and CDR2 YFSETQ. The CDR3 here is CASRSAGGNTEAFF. Written as DNA, the CDR3 is TGCGCCAGCAGGTCCGCGGGGGGGAACACTGAAGCTTTCTTT.

The rearrangement uses TRBV28 and TRBJ2-7; 9 positions match TRBD2. The CDR3 contains 13 residues. With V trimmed by 4 bases and J by 3 bases, 1 base remained unmatched. Per the germline V gene, CDR1 is MDHEN and CDR2 is SYDVKM. CDR3 region: CASSSSGIYEQYF. The CDR3 DNA follows: TGTGCCAGCAGTTCTAGCGGGATCTACGAGCAGTACTTC. Drawing the rest from reference TRBV28 and TRBJ2-7, the complete variable domain is DVKVTQSSRYLVKRTGEKVFLECVQDMDHENMFWYRQDPGLGLRLIYFSYDVKMKEKGDIPEGYSVSREKKERFSLILESASTNQTSMYLCASSSSGIYEQYFGPGTRLTVT.

The V gene is TRBV11-2, the J gene TRBJ2-3, with D possibly TRBD1 on 5 matching bases. Trimming removed 3 bases from V and 6 bases from J, with 19 bases in between. The CDR3 spans 16 residues. Germline assignment: CDR1 SGHAT and CDR2 FQNNGV. The CDR3: CASSLVQGLSSDTQYF. As DNA, the CDR3 is TGTGCCAGCAGCTTGGTGCAGGGTCTTAGTAGTGATACGCAGTATTTT.

J is TRBJ2-1 and V is TRBV5-1; 12 nucleotides align to TRBD2. The CDR3 extends over 17 amino acids. V shed 3 bases, J shed 3 bases, and the junction held 7 bases outside the gene matches. CDR1 and CDR2 from the germline V gene are SGHRS and YFSETQ. The CDR3 nucleotides are TGCGCCAGCAGCTCCCAACTAGCGGGAGGCTTCTACAATGAGCAGTTCTTC. Translated, it gives CASSSQLAGGFYNEQFF.

The chain joins TRBV7-6 to TRBJ2-6; D is uncertain. The CDR3 is 14 amino acids. V shed 4 bases and J shed 6 bases, with 10 bases lying between them. Germline CDR1 reads SGHVS; CDR2 reads FNYEAQ. The CDR3 loop reads CASSSLSSANVLTF. In DNA form, the CDR3 reads TGTGCCAGCAGCTCACTCTCTTCGGCCAACGTCCTGACTTTC.

The gene calls are TRBV18 and TRBJ1-4; 9 nucleotides match TRBD1. CDR1 and CDR2 from the germline V gene are KGHSH and LQKENI. The CDR3 is 14 residues long. Trimming at V came to 6 bases and at J to 4 bases, leaving 3 bases not matched to a gene. CDR3 sequence: CASSTDRGNEKLFF. CDR3 sequence (DNA): TGTGCCAGCTCTACGGACAGGGGTAATGAAAAACTGTTTTTT.

The rearrangement uses TRBV18 and TRBJ2-7; no definite D call. The length of the CDR3 is 12 residues. Germline V gene data show CDR1 as KGHSH and CDR2 as LQKENI. Trimming took 3 bases from V and 2 from J, leaving 5 bases between them. The chain's CDR3 is CASSPSAYEQYF. The CDR3 DNA reads TGTGCCAGCTCACCGTCAGCCTACGAGCAGTACTTC.

The rearrangement links TRBV12-5 to TRBJ2-5, with 7 bases aligning to TRBD1. Germline V lookup: CDR1 LGHNT, CDR2 FRNRAP. The CDR3 length is 17 residues. V dropped 1 base and J dropped 2; count of bases not matched to a gene: 10. CDR3 nucleotides: TGTGCTAGTGGTTTGGCCTGGACAGGTGATTCACAAGAGACCCAGTACTTC. It yields the protein CASGLAWTGDSQETQYF.

This chain connects TRBV15 to TRBJ2-5; 8 nucleotides match TRBD2. Germline assignment: CDR1 LNHNV and CDR2 YYDKDF (reference sequence). The CDR3 spans 18 residues. V trimming: 2 bases; J trimming: 4 bases; junction bases outside the gene matches: 15. Here the CDR3 DNA reads TGTGCCACCAGCAGATCTAAACGCTCGGGGGGGTTAGGAGAGACCCAGTACTTC. Translated, it gives CATSRSKRSGGLGETQYF.

CDR3 amino acids: CASSIQGNTEAFF. DNA for the CDR3: TGTGCCAGCAGCATACAGGGGAACACTGAAGCTTTCTTT. The chain carries TRBV5-4 and TRBJ1-1; D is perhaps TRBD1 (6 bases). The length of the CDR3 is 13 residues. Trimming took off 4 bases at V and 1 base at J, with 8 bases between the two ends. Germline assignment: CDR1 SGHNT and CDR2 YYREEE (reference sequence).

CDR3 nucleotides: TGTGCCAGTAGTATGGGGGGTCTTGGGAGGACCGGGGAGCTGTTTTTT. Translated: CASSMGGLGRTGELFF. This chain joins TRBV19 and TRBJ2-2; TRBD2 is a possible D gene (6 bases). The CDR3 is 16 residues long. Germline V CDR1 and CDR2: LNHDA, SQIVND (reference sequence). V was pared by 3 bases and J by 5 bases, with 16 bases between.

The chain couples TRBV28 to TRBJ1-4; 10 nucleotides line up with TRBD1. This CDR3 spans 14 amino acids. With 4 bases clipped from V and 7 bases from J, the junction kept 3 bases outside the gene matches. Germline loops: CDR1 MDHEN, CDR2 SYDVKM. CDR3 residues: CASSSGTGAEKLFF. The DNA for the CDR3 is TGTGCCAGCAGTTCCGGGACAGGGGCTGAAAAACTGTTTTTT.

The chain joins TRBV20-1 to TRBJ2-2; D is unclear. From germline, CDR1 is DFQATT and CDR2 SNEGSKA (reference sequence). The CDR3 totals 15 residues. V was clipped by 3 bases and J by 4 bases, with 15 bases between them. In DNA, the CDR3 is TGCAGTGCTAGTAACGGAGATTCGGGCACCGGGGAGCTGTTTTTT. It translates to CSASNGDSGTGELFF.